This TCR beta chain was captured by sequencing in a study of cytomegalovirus exposure and HLA in healthy donors. Study-wide results and caveats: It has been reported that TCR beta sequences accurately predicted the HLA-A and HLA-B alleles of most subjects.

In the case of this clone: Its target is not known.

Likely unrecorded immune exposures existed in these nominally healthy donors. PCR used 60 Vbeta primers and 13 Jbeta primers. The method was immunoSEQ multiplex PCR; TCRdb's version includes in-frame clones alone and lacks a portion of them. The table shows about 160,000 clones, with around 76% occurring only once. Source material: PBMCs. This TCR was sampled from a man in his sixties in good health and CMV-seronegative.

The CDR3 DNA reads as TGTGCCAGCAGTTTATGGGGGGGTGTAAGGTCACCCCTCCACTTT. It translates to CASSLWGGVRSPLHF. The chain carries TRBV28 and TRBJ1-6, with D possibly TRBD1 on 5 matching bases. Germline CDR1 MDHEN, CDR2 SYDVKM. V was cut by 0 bases and J by 10 bases, with 13 bases left in between. CDR3 length: 15 amino acids.